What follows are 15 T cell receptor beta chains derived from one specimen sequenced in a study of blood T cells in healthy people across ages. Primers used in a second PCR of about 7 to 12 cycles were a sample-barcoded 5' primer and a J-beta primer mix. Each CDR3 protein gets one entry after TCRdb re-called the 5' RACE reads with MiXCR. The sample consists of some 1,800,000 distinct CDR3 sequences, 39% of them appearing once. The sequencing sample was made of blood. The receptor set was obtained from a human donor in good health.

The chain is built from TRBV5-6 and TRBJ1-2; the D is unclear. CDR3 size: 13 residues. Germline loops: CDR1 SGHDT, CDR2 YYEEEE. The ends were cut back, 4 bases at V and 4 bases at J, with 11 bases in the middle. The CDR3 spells CASSPHESYGYTF. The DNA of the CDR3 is TGTGCCAGCAGCCCCCACGAGAGCTATGGCTACACCTTC.

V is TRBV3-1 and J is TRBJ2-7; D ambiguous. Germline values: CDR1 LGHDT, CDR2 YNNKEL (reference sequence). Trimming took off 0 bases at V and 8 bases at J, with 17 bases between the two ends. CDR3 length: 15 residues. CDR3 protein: CASSQDVDRNMKQYF. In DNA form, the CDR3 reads TGTGCCAGCAGCCAAGATGTGGACCGAAACATGAAGCAGTACTTC.

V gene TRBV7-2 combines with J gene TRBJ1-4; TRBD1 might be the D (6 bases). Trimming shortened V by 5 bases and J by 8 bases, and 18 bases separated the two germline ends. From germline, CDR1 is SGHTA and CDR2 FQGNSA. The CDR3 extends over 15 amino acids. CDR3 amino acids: CASSIGTLRQEKLFF. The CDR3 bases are TGTGCCAGCAGCATCGGGACACTCCGGCAGGAAAAACTGTTTTTT.

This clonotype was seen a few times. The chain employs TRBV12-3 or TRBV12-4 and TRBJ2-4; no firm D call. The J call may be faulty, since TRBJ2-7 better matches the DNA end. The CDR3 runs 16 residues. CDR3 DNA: TGTGCCAGCAGTAACCCCCTCTGGAAGGGAATGTACGAGCAGTACTTC. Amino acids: CASSNPLWKGMYEQYF.

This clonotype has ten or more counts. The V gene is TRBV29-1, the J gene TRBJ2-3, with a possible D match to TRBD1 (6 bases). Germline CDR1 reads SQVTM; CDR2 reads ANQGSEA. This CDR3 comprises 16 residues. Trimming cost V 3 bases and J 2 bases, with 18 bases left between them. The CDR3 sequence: CSVDNPSTGPTDTQYF. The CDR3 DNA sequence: TGCAGCGTTGATAACCCCTCGACAGGACCCACAGATACGCAGTATTTT.

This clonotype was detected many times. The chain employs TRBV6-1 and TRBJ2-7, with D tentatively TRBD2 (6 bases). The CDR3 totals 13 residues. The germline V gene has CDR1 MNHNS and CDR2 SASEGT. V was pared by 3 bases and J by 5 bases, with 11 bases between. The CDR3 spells CASSEREVNEQYF. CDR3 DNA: TGTGCCAGCAGTGAGAGGGAGGTCAACGAGCAGTACTTC.

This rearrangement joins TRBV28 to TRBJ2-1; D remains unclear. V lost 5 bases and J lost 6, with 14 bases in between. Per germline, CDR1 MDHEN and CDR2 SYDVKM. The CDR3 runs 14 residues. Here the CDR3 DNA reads TGTGCCAGCAGTCCCCCGACCAAATCCAATGAGCAGTTCTTC. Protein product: CASSPPTKSNEQFF. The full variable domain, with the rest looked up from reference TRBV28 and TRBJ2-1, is DVKVTQSSRYLVKRTGEKVFLECVQDMDHENMFWYRQDPGLGLRLIYFSYDVKMKEKGDIPEGYSVSREKKERFSLILESASTNQTSMYLCASSPPTKSNEQFFGPGTRLTVL.

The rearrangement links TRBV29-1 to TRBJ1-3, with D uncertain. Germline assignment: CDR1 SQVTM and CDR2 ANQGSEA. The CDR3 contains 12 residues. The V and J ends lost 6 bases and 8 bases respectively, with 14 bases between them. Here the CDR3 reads CSVKDSGDTIYF. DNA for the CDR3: TGCAGCGTCAAGGACTCGGGTGACACCATATATTTT.

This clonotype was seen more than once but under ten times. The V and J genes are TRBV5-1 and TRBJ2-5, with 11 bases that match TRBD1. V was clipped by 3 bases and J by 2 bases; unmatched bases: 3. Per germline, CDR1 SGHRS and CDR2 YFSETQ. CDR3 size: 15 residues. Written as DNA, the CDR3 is TGCGCCAGCAGCTGGGGACAGGGGGGTCAAGAGACCCAGTACTTC. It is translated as CASSWGQGGQETQYF.

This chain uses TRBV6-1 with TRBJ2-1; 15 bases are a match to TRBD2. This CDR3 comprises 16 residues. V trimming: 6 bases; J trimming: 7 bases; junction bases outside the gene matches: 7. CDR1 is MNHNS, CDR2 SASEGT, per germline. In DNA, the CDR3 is TGTGCCAGCAGAGGACTAGCGGGAGGGCCTGGGAATGAGCAGTTCTTC. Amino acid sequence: CASRGLAGGPGNEQFF.

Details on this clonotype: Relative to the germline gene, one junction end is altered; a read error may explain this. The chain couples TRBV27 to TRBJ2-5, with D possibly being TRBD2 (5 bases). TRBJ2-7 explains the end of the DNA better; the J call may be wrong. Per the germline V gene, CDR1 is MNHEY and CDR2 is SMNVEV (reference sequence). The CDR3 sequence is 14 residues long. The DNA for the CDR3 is TGTGCCAGCAGTCTATCGTGGGGAGCCTGCGAGCAGTACTTC. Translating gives CASSLSWGACEQYF.

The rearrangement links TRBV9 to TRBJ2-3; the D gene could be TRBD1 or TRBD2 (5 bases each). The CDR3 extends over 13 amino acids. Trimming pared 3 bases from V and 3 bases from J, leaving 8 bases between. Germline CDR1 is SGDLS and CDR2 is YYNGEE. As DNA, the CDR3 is TGTGCCAGCAGCGGCGAGGGGACAGATACGCAGTATTTT. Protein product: CASSGEGTDTQYF. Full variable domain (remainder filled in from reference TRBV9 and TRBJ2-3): DSGVTQTPKHLITATGQRVTLRCSPRSGDLSVYWYQQSLDQGLQFLIQYYNGEERAKGNILERFSAQQFPDLHSELNLSSLELGDSALYFCASSGEGTDTQYFGPGTRLTVL.

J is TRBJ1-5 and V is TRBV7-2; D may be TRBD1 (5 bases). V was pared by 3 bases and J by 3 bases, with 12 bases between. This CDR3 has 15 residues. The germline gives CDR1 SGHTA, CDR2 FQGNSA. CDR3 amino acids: CASSFDSLPNQPQHF. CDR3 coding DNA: TGTGCCAGCAGCTTCGACAGTCTCCCCAATCAGCCCCAGCATTTT.

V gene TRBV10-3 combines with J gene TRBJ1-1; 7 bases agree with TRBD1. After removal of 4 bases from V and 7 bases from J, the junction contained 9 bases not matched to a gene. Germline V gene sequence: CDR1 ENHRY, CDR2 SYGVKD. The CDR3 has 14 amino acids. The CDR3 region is CAISGQGDFVEAFF. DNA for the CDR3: TGTGCCATCAGTGGGCAGGGGGATTTTGTTGAAGCTTTCTTT.

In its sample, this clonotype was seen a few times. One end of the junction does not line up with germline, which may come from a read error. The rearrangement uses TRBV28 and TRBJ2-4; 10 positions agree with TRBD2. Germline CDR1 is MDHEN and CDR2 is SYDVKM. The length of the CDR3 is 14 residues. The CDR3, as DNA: TGTGACAGCAGCTTAGCGGGGGGAAAAAACATTCAGTACTTC. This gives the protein CDSSLAGGKNIQYF.